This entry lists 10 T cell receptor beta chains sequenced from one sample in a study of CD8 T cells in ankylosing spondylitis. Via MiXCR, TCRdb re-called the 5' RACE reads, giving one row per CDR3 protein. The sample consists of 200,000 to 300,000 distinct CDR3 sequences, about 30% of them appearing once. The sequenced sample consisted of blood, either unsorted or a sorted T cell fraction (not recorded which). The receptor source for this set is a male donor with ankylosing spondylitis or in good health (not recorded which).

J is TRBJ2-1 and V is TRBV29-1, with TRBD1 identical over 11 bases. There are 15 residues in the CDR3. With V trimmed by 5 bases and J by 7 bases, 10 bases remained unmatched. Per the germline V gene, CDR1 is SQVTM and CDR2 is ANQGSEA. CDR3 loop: CSVLHGQGARNEQFF. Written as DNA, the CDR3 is TGCAGCGTTCTACATGGACAGGGGGCCAGGAATGAGCAGTTCTTC.

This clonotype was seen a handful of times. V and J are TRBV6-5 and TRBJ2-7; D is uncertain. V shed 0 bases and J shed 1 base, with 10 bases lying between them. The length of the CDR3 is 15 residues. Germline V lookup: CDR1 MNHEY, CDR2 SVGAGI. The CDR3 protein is CASSYSAPGSYEQYF. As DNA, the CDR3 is TGTGCCAGCAGTTACTCGGCCCCAGGATCCTACGAGCAGTACTTC.

The CDR3 protein is CASSLGLAVRETQYF. The CDR3 DNA is TGTGCCAGCAGCTTAGGACTAGCGGTCCGGGAGACCCAGTACTTC. This rearrangement joins TRBV7-6 to TRBJ2-5; 9 bases line up with TRBD2. The CDR3 is made up of 15 amino acids. Trimming cost V 1 base and J 5 bases; bases outside gene matches: 5. The germline V gene has CDR1 SGHVS and CDR2 FNYEAQ.

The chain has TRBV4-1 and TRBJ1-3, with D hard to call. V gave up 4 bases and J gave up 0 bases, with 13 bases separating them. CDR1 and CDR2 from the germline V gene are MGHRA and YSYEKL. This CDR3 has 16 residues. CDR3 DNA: TGCGCCAGCAGCCTCTCCACGGGCAGCTCTGGAAACACCATATATTTT. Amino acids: CASSLSTGSSGNTIYF.

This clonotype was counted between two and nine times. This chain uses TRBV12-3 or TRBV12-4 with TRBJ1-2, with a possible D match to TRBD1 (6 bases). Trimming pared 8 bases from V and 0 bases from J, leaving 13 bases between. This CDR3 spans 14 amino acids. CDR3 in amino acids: CASGGGRANYGYTF. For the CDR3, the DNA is TGTGCCAGCGGGGGGGGCAGAGCTAACTATGGCTACACCTTC.

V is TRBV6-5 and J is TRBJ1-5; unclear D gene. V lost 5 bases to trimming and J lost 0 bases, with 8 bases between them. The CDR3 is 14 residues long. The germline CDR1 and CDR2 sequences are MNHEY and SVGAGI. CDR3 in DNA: TGTGCCAGCAGTCTCGAATATAGCAATCAGCCCCAGCATTTT. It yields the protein CASSLEYSNQPQHF.

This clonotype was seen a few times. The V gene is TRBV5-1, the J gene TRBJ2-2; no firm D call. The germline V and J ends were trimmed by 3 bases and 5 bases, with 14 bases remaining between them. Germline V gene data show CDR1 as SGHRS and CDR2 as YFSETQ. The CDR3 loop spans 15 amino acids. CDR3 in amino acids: CASSSVDVGTGELFF. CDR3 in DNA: TGCGCCAGCAGCTCAGTAGACGTAGGGACCGGGGAGCTGTTTTTT.

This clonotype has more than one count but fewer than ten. DNA for the CDR3: TGCAGCGTTGTGGGGGGGCCCTACGAGCAGTACTTC. Its translation is CSVVGGPYEQYF. The chain recombines TRBV29-1 with TRBJ2-7, with D possibly being TRBD2 (7 bases). Germline V CDR1 and CDR2: SQVTM, ANQGSEA. The CDR3 is 12 residues long. The V end was cut by 4 bases, the J end by 2 bases, with 9 bases between.

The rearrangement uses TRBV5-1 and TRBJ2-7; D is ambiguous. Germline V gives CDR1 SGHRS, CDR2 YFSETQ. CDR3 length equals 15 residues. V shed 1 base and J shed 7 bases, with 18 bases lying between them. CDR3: CASSLLTPLDVEQYF. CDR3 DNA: TGCGCCAGCAGCTTGCTGACTCCCTTGGATGTTGAGCAGTACTTC.

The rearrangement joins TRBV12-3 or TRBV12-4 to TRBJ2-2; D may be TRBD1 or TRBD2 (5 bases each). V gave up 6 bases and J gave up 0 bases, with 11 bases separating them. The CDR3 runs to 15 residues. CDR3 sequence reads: CASSTGTSNTGELFF. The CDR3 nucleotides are TGTGCCAGCAGCACCGGGACGTCGAACACCGGGGAGCTGTTTTTT.